This T cell receptor (beta chain) was sequenced in a study of blood T cell repertoires in COVID-19. Study background: The United States, Italy and Spain supplied acute and convalescent COVID-19 samples. Sources were T cells, B-cell-depleted T cells, or PBMCs; the material itself was cDNA or gDNA.

This clone was detected once. CDR1 and CDR2 from the germline V gene are SEHNR and FQNEAQ (reference sequence). CDR3 size: 14 residues. Trimming removed 5 bases at V and 5 bases at J, with 15 bases between. Generated by immunoSEQ multiplex PCR, the TCRdb table keeps only in-frame clones and is missing some. Of some 75,000 clones in the sample, approximately 90% were seen once. This TCR came from a man in his 70s with active or convalescent COVID-19. This sequence joins TRBV7-9 and TRBJ1-2, with D possibly matching TRBD1 (6 bases). Sequenced input: peripheral blood. The CDR3 region is CASSLLDSLYGYTF. In nucleotides, the CDR3 is TGTGCCAGCAGCCTTTTGGACAGTTTATATGGCTACACCTTC.